This TCR beta chain stems from a study of T-cell memory formation after mild COVID-19. Study-wide points: From day 15 to 85, contracting clones were balanced between CD4 and CD8, whereas later expanders leaned toward CD4+.

This clonotype was counted many times. Its antigen is unknown. Constant-segment-primed 5'RACE gave TCR alpha and TCR beta cDNA libraries with sample barcodes and UMIs. MiXCR, applied by TCRdb to the 5' RACE reads, yields one record per CDR3 protein. In the table there are about 400,000 distinct CDR3 sequences, 23% of which are singletons. The CDR3 totals 14 residues. Germline V lookup: CDR1 DFQATT, CDR2 SNEGSKA (reference sequence). The V end was cut by 6 bases, the J end by 0 bases, with 11 bases between. The rearrangement links TRBV20-1 to TRBJ1-4; D not resolved. The sample was PBMCs or a T cell subset sorted from them (not recorded which). This TCR came from an adult woman who had mild COVID-19 (a few samples of this study predate the infection). Cell type and time point are not known. CDR3 sequence (DNA): TGCAGTGCCTTATCGACAACAACTAATGAAAAACTGTTTTTT. It translates to CSALSTTTNEKLFF.